This T cell receptor beta chain was recovered during a study of blood T cell repertoires in COVID-19. As for the study in general: Whether acute or convalescent, the COVID-19 samples came from the United States, Italy and Spain. PBMCs, B-cell-depleted T cells, or T cells were the source of the cDNA or gDNA that made up the material.

Profiling relied on immunoSEQ multiplex PCR, and the TCRdb table lists in-frame clones only, not all of them. The sample shows tens of thousands of clones, 81% of them seen only once. Germline loops: CDR1 MNHEY, CDR2 SVGAGI. The CDR3 has 14 amino acids. Losses at the gene ends were 6 bases for V and 10 bases for J; bases not matched to a gene: 5. This chain joins TRBV6-5 and TRBJ2-1; 14 bases map to TRBD2. The sequenced material came from peripheral blood. This TCR was sampled from a man older than 75 with acute or convalescent COVID-19. The CDR3 DNA is TGTGCCAGCAGACGGGGACTAGCGGGAGACGAGCAGTTCTTC. Translated, it gives CASRRGLAGDEQFF.